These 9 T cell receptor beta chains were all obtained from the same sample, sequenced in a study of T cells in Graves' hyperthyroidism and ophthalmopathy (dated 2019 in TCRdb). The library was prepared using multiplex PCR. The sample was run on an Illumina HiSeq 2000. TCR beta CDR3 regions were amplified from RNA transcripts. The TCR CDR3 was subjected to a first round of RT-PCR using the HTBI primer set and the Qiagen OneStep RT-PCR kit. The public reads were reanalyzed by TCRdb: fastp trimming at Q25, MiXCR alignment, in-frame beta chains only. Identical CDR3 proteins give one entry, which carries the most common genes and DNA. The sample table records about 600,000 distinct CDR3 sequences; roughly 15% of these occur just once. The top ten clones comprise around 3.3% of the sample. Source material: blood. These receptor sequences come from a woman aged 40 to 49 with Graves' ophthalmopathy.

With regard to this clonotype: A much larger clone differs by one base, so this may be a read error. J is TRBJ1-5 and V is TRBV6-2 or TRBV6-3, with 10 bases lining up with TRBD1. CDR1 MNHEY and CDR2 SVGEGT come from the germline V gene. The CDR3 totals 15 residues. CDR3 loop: CACRRDRGGNQPQHF. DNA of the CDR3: TGTGCCTGCAGAAGGGACAGGGGTGGCAATCAGCCCCAGCATTTT.

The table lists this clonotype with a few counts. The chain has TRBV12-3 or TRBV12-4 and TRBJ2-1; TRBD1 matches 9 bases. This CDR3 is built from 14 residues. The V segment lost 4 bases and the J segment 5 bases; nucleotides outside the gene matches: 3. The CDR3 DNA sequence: TGTGCCAGCAGTTCCCGGGACAGGGACAATGAGCAGTTCTTC. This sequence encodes CASSSRDRDNEQFF.

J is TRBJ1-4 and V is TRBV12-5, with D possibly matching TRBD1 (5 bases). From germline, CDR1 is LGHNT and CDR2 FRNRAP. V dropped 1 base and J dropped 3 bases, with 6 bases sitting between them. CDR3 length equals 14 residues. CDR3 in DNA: TGTGCTAGTGGTTTGGGACAGCCTAATGAAAAACTGTTTTTT. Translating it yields CASGLGQPNEKLFF.

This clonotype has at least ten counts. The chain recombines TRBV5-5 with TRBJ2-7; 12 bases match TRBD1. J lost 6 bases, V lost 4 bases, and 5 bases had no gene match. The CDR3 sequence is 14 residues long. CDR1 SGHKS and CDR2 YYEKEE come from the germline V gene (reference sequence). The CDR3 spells CASSPGTGGVEQYF. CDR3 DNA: TGTGCCAGCAGCCCCGGGACAGGGGGCGTCGAGCAGTACTTC.

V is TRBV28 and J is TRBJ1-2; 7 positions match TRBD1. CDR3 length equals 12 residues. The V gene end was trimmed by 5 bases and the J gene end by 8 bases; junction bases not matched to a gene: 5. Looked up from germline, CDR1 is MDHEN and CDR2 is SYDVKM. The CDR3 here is CASSERQGGYTF. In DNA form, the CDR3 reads TGTGCCAGCAGTGAAAGACAGGGCGGCTACACCTTC.

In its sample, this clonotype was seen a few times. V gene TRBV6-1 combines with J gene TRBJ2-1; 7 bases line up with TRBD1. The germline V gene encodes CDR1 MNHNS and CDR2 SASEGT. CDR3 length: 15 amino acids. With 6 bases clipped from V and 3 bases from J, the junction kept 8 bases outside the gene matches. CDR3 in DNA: TGTGCCAGCAGCTTCGACAGGGCAGGCTACAATGAGCAGTTCTTC. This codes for CASSFDRAGYNEQFF.

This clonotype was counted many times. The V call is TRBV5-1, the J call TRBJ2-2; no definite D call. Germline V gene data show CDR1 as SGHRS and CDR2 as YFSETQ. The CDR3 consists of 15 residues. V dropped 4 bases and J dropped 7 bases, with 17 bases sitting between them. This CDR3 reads CASSNDGLASGELFF. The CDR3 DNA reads TGCGCCAGCAGCAATGACGGTTTGGCGAGCGGGGAGCTGTTTTTT.

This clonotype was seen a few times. CDR3 residues: CASSLKFGVDYGYTF. Written as DNA, the CDR3 is TGTGCCAGCAGCTTAAAATTTGGGGTAGACTATGGCTACACCTTC. The V call is TRBV7-3, the J call TRBJ1-2; D unclear. V was trimmed by 1 base and J by 3 bases, leaving 12 bases between them. The CDR3 consists of 15 residues. Germline V gives CDR1 SGHTA, CDR2 FQGTGA.

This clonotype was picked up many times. The CDR3 DNA follows: TGTGCCAGCAGTCGGGTGACAGGGTATTCGGATACGCAGTATTTT. It yields the protein CASSRVTGYSDTQYF. The chain carries TRBV12-3 or TRBV12-4 and TRBJ2-3; 7 bases agree with TRBD1. Trimming at V came to 5 bases and at J to 6 bases, leaving 11 bases not matched to a gene. This CDR3 has 15 residues.